The 3 T cell receptor beta chains below come from one sample, sequenced in a study of T-cell memory formation after mild COVID-19. TCRdb reprocessed the 5' RACE reads with MiXCR, giving one entry per CDR3 protein. This repertoire shows about 340,000 distinct CDR3 sequences, over 13% found once; its top ten account for roughly 22%. Sequencing was done on a sample of PBMCs or a T cell subset sorted from them (not recorded which). These receptors originate from a man aged 18 to 29 who had mild COVID-19 (a few samples of this study predate the infection). Cell type and time point are not known.

The chain combines TRBV6-5 with TRBJ1-1; D unclear. There are 11 residues in the CDR3. Looked up from germline, CDR1 is MNHEY and CDR2 is SVGAGI. V was pared by 2 bases and J by 7 bases, with 5 bases between. Here the CDR3 reads CASSYGFEAFF. Here the CDR3 DNA reads TGTGCCAGCAGTTACGGCTTTGAAGCTTTCTTT.

This clonotype was recorded a few times. The V call is TRBV7-3, the J call TRBJ1-1; D is uncertain. From germline, CDR1 is SGHTA and CDR2 FQGTGA. Trimming cost V 5 bases and J 7 bases, with 23 bases left between them. This CDR3 has 16 amino acids. The CDR3, as DNA: TGTGCCAGCAGCCCAAACCCAGGAGCCCCCGACCTTGAAGCTTTCTTT. Amino acids: CASSPNPGAPDLEAFF.

This clonotype was seen only a few times. This chain uses TRBV7-4 with TRBJ2-3; D remains ambiguous. This CDR3 comprises 16 residues. V was pared by 1 base and J by 2 bases, with 13 bases between. Germline V gives CDR1 SGHVT, CDR2 SQSDAQ. Here the CDR3 DNA reads TGTGCCAGCAGCTTAGTCAAGGACGGGTACACAGATACGCAGTATTTT. Protein sequence: CASSLVKDGYTDTQYF. The whole variable domain, filled in from reference TRBV7-4 and TRBJ2-3, reads GAGVSQSPRYKVAKRGRDVALRCDSISGHVTLYWYRQTLGQGSEVLTYSQSDAQRDKSGRPSGRFSAERPERSVSTLKIQRTEQGDSAVYLCASSLVKDGYTDTQYFGPGTRLTVL.